This T cell receptor (beta chain) appears in the sequencing data of a study of blood T cell repertoires in COVID-19. Study in general: Spain, Italy and the United States supplied samples that represented acute and convalescent COVID-19. The cDNA or gDNA used as material had been derived from T cells, B-cell-depleted T cells, or PBMCs.

Original processing methods: Estimated nucleated cell counts came from reference gene primer amplification. Sequenced by immunoSEQ multiplex PCR; TCRdb stores in-frame clones only, minus some. V, J and clone size were drawn from that table, and D and trimming were deduced from the DNA. Of some 310,000 clones detected, 85% to 90% appear once; the ten largest clones hold 2.5% to 3.5%. Enrolled during active infection, Seattle patients were then followed longitudinally. The CDR3 covers 18 residues. Germline assignment: CDR1 MNHNS and CDR2 SASEGT. V lost 4 bases and J lost 0, with 16 bases in between. Source material: peripheral blood. The clonotype originates from a woman aged 25 to 45 with COVID-19, enrolled during active disease. The V gene is TRBV6-1, the J gene TRBJ1-6; tentative D call: TRBD1 (6 bases). CDR3 loop: CASSGARTASSYNSPLHF. The DNA of the CDR3 is TGTGCCAGCAGTGGGGCTAGGACAGCGAGCTCCTATAATTCACCCCTCCACTTT.